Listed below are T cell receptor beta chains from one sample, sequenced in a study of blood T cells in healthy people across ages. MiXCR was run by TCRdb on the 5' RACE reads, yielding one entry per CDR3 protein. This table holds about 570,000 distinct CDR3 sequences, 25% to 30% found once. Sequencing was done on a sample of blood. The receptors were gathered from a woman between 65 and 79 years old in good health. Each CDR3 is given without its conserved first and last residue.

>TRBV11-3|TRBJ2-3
ASSLDGGVTDTQY
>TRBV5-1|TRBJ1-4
ASSSTDGSNEKLF
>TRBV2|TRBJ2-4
ASRHLQGLAKNIQY
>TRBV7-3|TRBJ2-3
ASSSGTSGGYTDTQY
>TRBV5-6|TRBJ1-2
ASSTDIARGYT
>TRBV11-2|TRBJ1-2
ASSLSWTYGYT
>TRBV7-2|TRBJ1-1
ASRPDPSNTEAF
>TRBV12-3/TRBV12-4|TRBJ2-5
ASSLRVEETQY
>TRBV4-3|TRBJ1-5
ASSQVYGGSSQPQH
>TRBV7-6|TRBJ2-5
ASSRQEETQY
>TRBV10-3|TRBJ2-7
AISESVEGAYEQY
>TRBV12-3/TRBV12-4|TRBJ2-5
ASSLRAPGQETQY
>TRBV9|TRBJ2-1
AGNVVPTSGRSYNEQF
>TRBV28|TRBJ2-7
ASSLSSGGRYEQY
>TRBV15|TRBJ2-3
ATSRESRDPSQDTQY
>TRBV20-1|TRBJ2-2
SARGGTGELF
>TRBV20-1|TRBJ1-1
SAPQGAKLYTEAF
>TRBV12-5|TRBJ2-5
ASGLNQDAETQY
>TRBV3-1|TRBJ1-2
ASSQPGAVYGYT
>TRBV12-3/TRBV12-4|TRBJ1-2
ASSLARTDRSGYT
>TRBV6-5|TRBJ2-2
ASRSHAANTGELF
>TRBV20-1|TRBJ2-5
SATGRPEGTQY
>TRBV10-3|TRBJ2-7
AISGGQGVDEQY
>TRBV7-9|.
ASSLGLVYNEQF
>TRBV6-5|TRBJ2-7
ASSRQGVDEQY
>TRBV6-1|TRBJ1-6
ASSLHIDSPLH
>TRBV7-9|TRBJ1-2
ASTKDEYGYT
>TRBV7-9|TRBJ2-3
ASSSDGAGGN
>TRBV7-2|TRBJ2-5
ASSFPGGGGETQY